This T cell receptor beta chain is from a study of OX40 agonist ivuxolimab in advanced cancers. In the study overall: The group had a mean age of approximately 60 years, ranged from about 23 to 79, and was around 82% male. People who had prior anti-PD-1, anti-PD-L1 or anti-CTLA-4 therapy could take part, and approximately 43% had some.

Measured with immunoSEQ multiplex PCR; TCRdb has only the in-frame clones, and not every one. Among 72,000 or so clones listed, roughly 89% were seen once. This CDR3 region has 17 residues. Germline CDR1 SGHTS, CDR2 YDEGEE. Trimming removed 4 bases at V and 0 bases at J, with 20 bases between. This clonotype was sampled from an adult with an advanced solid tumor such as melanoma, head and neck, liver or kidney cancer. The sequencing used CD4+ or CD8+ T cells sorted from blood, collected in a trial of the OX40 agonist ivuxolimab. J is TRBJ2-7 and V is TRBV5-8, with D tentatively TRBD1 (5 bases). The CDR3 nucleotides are TGTGCCAGCAGCCCACCGCTGACAGCGAGCACCTCCTACGAGCAGTACTTC. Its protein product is CASSPPLTASTSYEQYF. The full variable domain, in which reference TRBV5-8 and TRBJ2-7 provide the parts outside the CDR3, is EAGVTQSPTHLIKTRGQQATLRCSPISGHTSVYWYQQALGLGLQFLLWYDEGEERNRGNFPPRFSGRQFPNYSSELNVNALELEDSALYLCASSPPLTASTSYEQYFGPGTRLTVT.